This TCR beta chain was sequenced for a study of T cell responses to AZD1222 COVID-19 vaccine. Findings and limits, study-wide: At baseline, just a handful of AZD1222 recipients tested seropositive. Possibly, clonal diversity was underestimated; donors were largely white British and included more females. Close to half of spike-specific TCRs reportedly recognize unmutated variant regions. The repertoires were collected only after the peak T cell response.

CDR1 is MDHEN, CDR2 SYDVKM, per germline. The CDR3 length is 16 residues. The V gene end was trimmed by 5 bases and the J gene end by 2 bases; junction bases not matched to a gene: 8. Turning to this clone: Its antigen remains unknown.

Only in-frame clones appear in the TCRdb table, and some are missing; sequencing was by immunoSEQ multiplex PCR. This table holds 65,000 to 95,000 clones, approximately 83% found once. This receptor was obtained from an adult who received the AZD1222 COVID-19 vaccine. The gene calls are TRBV28 and TRBJ2-7; 11 bases are a match to TRBD2. The material sequenced was peripheral blood, taken 28 days after the second AZD1222 dose. CDR3 sequence reads: CASSGGLAGGAYEQYF. The CDR3 DNA follows: TGTGCCAGCAGTGGGGGTCTAGCGGGGGGCGCCTACGAGCAGTACTTC.